The 5 T cell receptor beta chains below come from one sample, sequenced in a study of T cells after yellow fever vaccination. Each CDR3 protein is one row after TCRdb ran MiXCR on the 5' RACE reads. This sample has some 250,000 distinct CDR3 sequences, with 6.9% found just once. The specimen comprised CD4+ T cells sorted from PBMCs, sampled 15 days after the yellow fever booster vaccination. The receptors derive from a young man who received the YFV17D yellow fever vaccine.

This clonotype appeared a few times. The chain recombines TRBV5-5 with TRBJ2-7; D ambiguous. V was shortened by 5 bases and J by 1 base, with 10 bases between the two germline ends. The CDR3 consists of 13 residues. Germline loops: CDR1 SGHKS, CDR2 YYEKEE (reference sequence). In DNA form, the CDR3 reads TGTGCCAGCAGACCTACACAATCCTACGAGCAGTACTTC. Protein sequence: CASRPTQSYEQYF.

The table lists this clonotype with a few counts. This sequence joins TRBV7-9 and TRBJ2-1, with TRBD2 identical over 12 bases. J gave up 11 bases and V 1 base, and 3 bases lay outside the gene matches. The CDR3 totals 14 residues. In germline, CDR1 is SEHNR, CDR2 FQNEAQ (reference sequence). The chain's CDR3 is CASSLGLAGVKQFF. CDR3 coding DNA: TGTGCCAGCAGCTTAGGACTAGCGGGAGTAAAGCAGTTCTTC.

This clonotype was counted only a few times. This chain joins TRBV5-1 and TRBJ2-7; TRBD2 might be the D (5 bases). Germline assignment: CDR1 SGHRS and CDR2 YFSETQ. The V and J ends lost 4 bases and 1 base respectively, with 12 bases between them. This CDR3 spans 14 amino acids. CDR3 sequence reads: CASSGTVASYEQYF. The CDR3 DNA reads TGCGCCAGCAGCGGAACGGTAGCGTCCTACGAGCAGTACTTC.

This clonotype was picked up a small number of times. The gene calls are TRBV5-1 and TRBJ2-7, with D maybe TRBD2 (6 bases). V was cut by 0 bases and J by 4 bases, with 14 bases left in between. Germline assignment: CDR1 SGHRS and CDR2 YFSETQ. The CDR3 totals 15 residues. This chain's CDR3 is CASSLERVGGYEQYF. CDR3 nucleotide sequence: TGCGCCAGCAGCTTGGAGCGTGTCGGGGGATACGAGCAGTACTTC. The whole variable domain, remainder taken from reference TRBV5-1 and TRBJ2-7, is KAGVTQTPRYLIKTRGQQVTLSCSPISGHRSVSWYQQTPGQGLQFLFEYFSETQRNKGNFPGRFSGRQFSNSRSEMNVSTLELGDSALYLCASSLERVGGYEQYFGPGTRLTVT.

This clonotype has a count of ten or more. The chain joins TRBV5-1 to TRBJ2-2; D not certain. This CDR3 spans 15 amino acids. Germline CDR1 SGHRS, CDR2 YFSETQ. V dropped 4 bases and J dropped 4 bases, with 14 bases sitting between them. CDR3 bases: TGCGCCAGCAGCCTAGGACCCTCGCCCACCGGGGAGCTGTTTTTT. This codes for CASSLGPSPTGELFF.